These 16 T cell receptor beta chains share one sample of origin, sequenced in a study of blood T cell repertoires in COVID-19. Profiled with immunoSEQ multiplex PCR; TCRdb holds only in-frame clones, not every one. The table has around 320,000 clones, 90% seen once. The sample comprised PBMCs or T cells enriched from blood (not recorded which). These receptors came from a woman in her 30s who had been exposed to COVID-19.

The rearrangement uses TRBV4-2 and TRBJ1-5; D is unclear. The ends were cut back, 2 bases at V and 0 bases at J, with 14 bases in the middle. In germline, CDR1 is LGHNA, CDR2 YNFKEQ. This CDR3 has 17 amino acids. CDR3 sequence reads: CASSQPRGGNSNQPQHF. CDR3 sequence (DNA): TGTGCCAGCAGCCAACCGCGGGGAGGGAATAGCAATCAGCCCCAGCATTTT.

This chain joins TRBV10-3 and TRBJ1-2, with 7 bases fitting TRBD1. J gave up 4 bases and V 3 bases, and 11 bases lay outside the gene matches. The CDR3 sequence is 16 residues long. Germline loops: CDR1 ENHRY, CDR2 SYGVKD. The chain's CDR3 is CAISEFKDRTSYGYTF. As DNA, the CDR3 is TGTGCCATCAGTGAATTCAAGGACAGGACCTCCTATGGCTACACCTTC.

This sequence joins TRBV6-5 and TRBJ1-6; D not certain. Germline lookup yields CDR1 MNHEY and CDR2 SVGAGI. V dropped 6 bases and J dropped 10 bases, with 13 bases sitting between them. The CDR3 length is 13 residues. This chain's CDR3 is CASRIGINSPLHF. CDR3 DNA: TGTGCCAGCAGGATCGGTATAAACTCACCCCTCCACTTT.

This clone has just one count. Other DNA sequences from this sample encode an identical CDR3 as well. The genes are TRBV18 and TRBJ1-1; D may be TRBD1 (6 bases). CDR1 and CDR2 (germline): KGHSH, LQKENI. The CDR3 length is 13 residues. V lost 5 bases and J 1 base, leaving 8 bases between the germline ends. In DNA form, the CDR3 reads TGTGCCAGCTCATTACAGGGGAACACTGAAGCTTTCTTT. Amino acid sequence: CASSLQGNTEAFF.

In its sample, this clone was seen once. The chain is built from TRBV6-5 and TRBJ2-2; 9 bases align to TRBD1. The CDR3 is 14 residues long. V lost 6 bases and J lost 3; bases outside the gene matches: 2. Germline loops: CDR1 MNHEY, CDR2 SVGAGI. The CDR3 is CASRRTGDTGELFF. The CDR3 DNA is TGTGCCAGCAGACGGACAGGGGACACCGGGGAGCTGTTTTTT.

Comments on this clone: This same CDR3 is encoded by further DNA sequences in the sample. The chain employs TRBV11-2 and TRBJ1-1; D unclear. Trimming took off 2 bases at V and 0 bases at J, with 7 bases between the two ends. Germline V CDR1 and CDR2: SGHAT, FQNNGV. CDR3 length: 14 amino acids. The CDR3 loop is CASSLSLMNTEAFF. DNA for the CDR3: TGTGCCAGCAGCTTAAGCCTAATGAACACTGAAGCTTTCTTT.

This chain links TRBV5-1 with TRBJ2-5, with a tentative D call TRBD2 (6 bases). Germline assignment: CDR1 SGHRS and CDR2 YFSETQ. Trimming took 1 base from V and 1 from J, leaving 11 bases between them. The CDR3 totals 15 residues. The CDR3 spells CASSLWGLVQETQYF. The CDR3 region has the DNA TGCGCCAGCAGCTTGTGGGGACTGGTCCAAGAGACCCAGTACTTC.

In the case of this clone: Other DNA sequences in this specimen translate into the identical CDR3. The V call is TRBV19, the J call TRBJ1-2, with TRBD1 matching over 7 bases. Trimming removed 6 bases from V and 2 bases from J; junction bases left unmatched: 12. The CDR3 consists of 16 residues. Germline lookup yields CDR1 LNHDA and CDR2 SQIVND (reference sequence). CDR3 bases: TGTGCCAGTAGGGAAGACAGGGCAAATGGGAACTATGGCTACACCTTC. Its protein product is CASREDRANGNYGYTF.

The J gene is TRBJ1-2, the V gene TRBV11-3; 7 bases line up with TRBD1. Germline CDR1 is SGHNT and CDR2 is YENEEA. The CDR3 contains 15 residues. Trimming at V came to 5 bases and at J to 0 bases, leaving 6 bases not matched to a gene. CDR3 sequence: CASSHRDRANYGYTF. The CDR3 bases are TGTGCCAGCAGCCATCGGGACAGAGCTAACTATGGCTACACCTTC.

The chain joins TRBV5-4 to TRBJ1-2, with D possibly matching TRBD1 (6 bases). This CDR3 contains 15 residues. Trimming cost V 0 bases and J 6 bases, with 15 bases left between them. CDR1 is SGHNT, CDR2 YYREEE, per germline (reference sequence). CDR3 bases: TGTGCCAGCAGCTTGGCCTGGGGGCGAAGGAATGGCTACACCTTC. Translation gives CASSLAWGRRNGYTF.

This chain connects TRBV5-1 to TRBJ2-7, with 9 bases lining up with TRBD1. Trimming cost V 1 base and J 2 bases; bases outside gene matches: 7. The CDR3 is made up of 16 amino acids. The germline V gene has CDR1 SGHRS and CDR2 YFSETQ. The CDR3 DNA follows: TGCGCCAGCAGCTTGCAGGGACAGGGTAACACCTACGAGCAGTACTTC. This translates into CASSLQGQGNTYEQYF.

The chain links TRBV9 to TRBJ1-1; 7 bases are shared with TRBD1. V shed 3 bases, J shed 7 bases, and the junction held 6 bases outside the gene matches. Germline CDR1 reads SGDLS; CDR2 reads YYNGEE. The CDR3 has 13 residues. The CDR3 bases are TGTGCCAGCAGCGACCCTAGGACAGGTGAAGCTTTCTTT. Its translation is CASSDPRTGEAFF.

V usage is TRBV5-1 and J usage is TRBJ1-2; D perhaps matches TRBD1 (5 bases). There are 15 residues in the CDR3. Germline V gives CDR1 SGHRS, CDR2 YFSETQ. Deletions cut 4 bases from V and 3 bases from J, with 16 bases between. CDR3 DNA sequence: TGCGCCAGCAGCCGACAGACCCCTCGGGACTATGGCTACACCTTC. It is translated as CASSRQTPRDYGYTF. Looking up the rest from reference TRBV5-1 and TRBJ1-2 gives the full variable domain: KAGVTQTPRYLIKTRGQQVTLSCSPISGHRSVSWYQQTPGQGLQFLFEYFSETQRNKGNFPGRFSGRQFSNSRSEMNVSTLELGDSALYLCASSRQTPRDYGYTFGSGTRLTVV.

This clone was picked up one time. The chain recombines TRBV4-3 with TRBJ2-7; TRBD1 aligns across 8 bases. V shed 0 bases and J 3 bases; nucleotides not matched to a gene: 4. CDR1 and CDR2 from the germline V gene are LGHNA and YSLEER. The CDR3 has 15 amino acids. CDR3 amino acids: CASSQEETGDYEQYF. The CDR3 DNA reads TGCGCCAGCAGCCAAGAGGAGACAGGGGACTACGAGCAGTACTTC.

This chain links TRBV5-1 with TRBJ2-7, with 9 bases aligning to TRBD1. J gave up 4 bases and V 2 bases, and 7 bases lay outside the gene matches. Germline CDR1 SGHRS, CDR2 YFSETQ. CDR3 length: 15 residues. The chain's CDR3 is CASSFFDRGVYEQYF. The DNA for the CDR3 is TGCGCCAGCAGCTTTTTTGACAGGGGGGTTTACGAGCAGTACTTC.

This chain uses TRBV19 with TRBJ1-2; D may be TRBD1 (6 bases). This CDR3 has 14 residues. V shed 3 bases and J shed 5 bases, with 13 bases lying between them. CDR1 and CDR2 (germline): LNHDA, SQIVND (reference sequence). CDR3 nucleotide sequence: TGTGCCAGTAGTATCCAGGGGCTGGGGTATGGCTACACCTTC. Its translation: CASSIQGLGYGYTF.